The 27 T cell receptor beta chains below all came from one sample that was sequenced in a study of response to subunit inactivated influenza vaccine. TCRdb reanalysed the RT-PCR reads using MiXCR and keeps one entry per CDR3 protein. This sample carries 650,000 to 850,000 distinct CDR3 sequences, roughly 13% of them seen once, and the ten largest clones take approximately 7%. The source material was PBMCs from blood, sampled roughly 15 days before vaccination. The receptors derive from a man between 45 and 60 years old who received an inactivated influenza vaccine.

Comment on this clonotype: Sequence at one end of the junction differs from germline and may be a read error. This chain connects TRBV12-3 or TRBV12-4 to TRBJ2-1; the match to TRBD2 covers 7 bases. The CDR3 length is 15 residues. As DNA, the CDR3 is TGTGCCAGCAGAACGAGCGGGATACCCTACAATGAGCAGATCTTC. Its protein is CASRTSGIPYNEQIF.

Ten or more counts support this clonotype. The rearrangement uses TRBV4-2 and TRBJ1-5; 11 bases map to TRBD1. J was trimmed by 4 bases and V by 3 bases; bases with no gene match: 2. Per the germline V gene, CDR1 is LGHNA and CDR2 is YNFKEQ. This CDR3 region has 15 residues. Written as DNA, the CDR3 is TGTGCCAGCAGCCACGGACAGGGGGCAAATCAGCCCCAGCATTTT. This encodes CASSHGQGANQPQHF.

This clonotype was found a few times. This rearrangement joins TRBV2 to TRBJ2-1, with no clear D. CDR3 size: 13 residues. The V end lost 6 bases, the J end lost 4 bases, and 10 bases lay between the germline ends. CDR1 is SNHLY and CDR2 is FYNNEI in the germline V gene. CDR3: CASRGIGYNEQFF. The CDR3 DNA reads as TGTGCCAGCAGGGGGATCGGGTACAATGAGCAGTTCTTC.

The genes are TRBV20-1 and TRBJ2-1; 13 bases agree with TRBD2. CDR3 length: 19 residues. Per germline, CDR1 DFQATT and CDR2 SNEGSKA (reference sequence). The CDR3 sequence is CCVWGPTSGRASSYNEQFF. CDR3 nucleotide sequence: TGCTGCGTCTGGGGCCCTACTAGCGGGAGGGCCAGTTCCTACAATGAGCAGTTCTTC.

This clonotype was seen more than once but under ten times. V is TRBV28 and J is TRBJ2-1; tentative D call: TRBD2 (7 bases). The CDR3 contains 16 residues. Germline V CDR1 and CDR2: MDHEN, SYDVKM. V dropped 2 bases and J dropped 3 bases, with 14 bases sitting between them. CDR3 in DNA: TGTGCCAGCAGTTTACTGCCGGGGGGCCACTACAATGAGCAGTTCTTC. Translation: CASSLLPGGHYNEQFF.

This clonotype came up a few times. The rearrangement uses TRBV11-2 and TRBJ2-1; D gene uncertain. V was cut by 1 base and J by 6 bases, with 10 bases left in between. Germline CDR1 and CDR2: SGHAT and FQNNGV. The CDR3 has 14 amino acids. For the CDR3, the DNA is TGTGCCAGCAGCTTAGCAGGTAGCCGCAATGAGCAGTTCTTC. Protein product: CASSLAGSRNEQFF.

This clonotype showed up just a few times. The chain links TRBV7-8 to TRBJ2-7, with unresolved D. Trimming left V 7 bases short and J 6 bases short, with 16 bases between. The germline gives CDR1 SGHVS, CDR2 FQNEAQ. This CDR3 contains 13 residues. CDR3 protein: CASNRGAPGEQYF. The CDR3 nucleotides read TGTGCCAGCAACAGAGGAGCCCCGGGCGAGCAGTACTTC.

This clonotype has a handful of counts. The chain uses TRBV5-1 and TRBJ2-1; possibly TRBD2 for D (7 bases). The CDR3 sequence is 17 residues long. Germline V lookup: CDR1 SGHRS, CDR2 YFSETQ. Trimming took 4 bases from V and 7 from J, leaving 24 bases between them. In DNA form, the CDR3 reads TGCGCCAGCAGCGCCGCCCGGGGGGCGGTGGGCATGAATGAGCAGTTCTTC. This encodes CASSAARGAVGMNEQFF.

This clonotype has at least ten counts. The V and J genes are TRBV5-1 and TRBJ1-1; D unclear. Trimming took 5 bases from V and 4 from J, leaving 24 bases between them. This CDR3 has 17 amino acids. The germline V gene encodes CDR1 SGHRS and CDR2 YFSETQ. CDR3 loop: CASSAAPRTPGLTEAFF. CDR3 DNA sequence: TGCGCCAGCAGTGCAGCCCCAAGAACTCCGGGTCTCACTGAAGCTTTCTTT.

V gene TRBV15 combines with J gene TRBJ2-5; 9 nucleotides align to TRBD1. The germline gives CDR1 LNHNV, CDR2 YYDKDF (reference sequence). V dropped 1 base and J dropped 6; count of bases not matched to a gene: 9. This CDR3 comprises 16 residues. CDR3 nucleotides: TGTGCCACCAGCAGAGCCCCGGGACAGGGTATCCAGACCCAGTACTTC. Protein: CATSRAPGQGIQTQYF.

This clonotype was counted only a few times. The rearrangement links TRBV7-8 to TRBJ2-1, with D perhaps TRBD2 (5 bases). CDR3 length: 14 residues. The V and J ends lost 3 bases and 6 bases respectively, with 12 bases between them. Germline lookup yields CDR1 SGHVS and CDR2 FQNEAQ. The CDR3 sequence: CASSFSWTPNEQFF. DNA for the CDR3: TGTGCCAGCAGCTTTAGCTGGACTCCCAATGAGCAGTTCTTC.

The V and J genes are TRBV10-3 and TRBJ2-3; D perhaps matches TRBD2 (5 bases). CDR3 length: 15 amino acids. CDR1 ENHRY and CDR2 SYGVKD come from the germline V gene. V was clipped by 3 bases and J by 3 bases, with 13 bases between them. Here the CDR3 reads CAISESRERTDTQYF. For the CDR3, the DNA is TGTGCCATCAGTGAATCCCGGGAACGGACAGATACGCAGTATTTT.

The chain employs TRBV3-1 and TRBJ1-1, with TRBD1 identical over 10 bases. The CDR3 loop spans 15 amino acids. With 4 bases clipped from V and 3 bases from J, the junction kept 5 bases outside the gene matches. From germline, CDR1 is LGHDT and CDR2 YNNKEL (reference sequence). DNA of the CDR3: TGTGCCAGCAGCCCACAGACAGGGGGCTACACTGAAGCTTTCTTT. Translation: CASSPQTGGYTEAFF.

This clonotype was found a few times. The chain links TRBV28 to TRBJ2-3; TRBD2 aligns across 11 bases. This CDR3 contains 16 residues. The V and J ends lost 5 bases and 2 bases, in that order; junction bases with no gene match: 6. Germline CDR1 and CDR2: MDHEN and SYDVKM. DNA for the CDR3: TGTGCCAGCAGTGCGACTAGCGGGACCTTCACAGATACGCAGTATTTT. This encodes CASSATSGTFTDTQYF. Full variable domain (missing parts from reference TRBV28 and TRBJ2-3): DVKVTQSSRYLVKRTGEKVFLECVQDMDHENMFWYRQDPGLGLRLIYFSYDVKMKEKGDIPEGYSVSREKKERFSLILESASTNQTSMYLCASSATSGTFTDTQYFGPGTRLTVL.

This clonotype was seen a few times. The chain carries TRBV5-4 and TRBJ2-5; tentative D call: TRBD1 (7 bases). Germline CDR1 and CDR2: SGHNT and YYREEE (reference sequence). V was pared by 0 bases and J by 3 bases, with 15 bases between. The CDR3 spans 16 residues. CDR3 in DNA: TGTGCCAGCAGCTTGGCCGGAGGGGGCGTCAAAGAGACCCAGTACTTC. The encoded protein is CASSLAGGGVKETQYF.

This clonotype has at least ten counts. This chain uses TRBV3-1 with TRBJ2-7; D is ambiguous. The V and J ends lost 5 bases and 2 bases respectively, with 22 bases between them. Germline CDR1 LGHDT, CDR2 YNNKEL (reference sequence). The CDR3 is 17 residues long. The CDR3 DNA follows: TGTGCCAGCAGCTCAACCCCACGGACCCTAGGTCCCTACGAGCAGTACTTC. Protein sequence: CASSSTPRTLGPYEQYF.

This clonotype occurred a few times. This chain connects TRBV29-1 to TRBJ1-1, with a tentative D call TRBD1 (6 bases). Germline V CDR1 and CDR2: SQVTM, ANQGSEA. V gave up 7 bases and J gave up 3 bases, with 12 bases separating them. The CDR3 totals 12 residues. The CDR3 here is CSGRRQDTEAFF. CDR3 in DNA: TGCAGCGGTCGGAGACAGGACACTGAAGCTTTCTTT.

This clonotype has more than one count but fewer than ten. CDR3 sequence reads: CASRSGTARTYEQYF. The DNA for the CDR3 is TGCGCCAGCAGATCCGGGACAGCGCGAACCTACGAGCAGTACTTC. The gene calls are TRBV5-1 and TRBJ2-7; 7 nucleotides match TRBD1. The V gene end was trimmed by 5 bases and the J gene end by 2 bases; junction bases not matched to a gene: 10. Germline V CDR1 and CDR2: SGHRS, YFSETQ. CDR3 length: 15 residues.

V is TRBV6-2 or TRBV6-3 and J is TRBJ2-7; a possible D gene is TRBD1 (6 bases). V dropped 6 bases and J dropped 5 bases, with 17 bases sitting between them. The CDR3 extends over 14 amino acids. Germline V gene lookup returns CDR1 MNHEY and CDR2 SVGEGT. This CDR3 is CASRWLQGVHEQYF. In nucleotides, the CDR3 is TGTGCCAGCAGATGGCTACAGGGTGTCCACGAGCAGTACTTC.

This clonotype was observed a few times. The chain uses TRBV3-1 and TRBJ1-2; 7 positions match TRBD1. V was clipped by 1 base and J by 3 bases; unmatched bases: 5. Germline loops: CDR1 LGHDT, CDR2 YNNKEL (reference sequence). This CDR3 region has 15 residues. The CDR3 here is CASSQGGQPDYGYTF. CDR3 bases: TGTGCCAGCAGCCAAGGGGGACAGCCCGACTATGGCTACACCTTC.

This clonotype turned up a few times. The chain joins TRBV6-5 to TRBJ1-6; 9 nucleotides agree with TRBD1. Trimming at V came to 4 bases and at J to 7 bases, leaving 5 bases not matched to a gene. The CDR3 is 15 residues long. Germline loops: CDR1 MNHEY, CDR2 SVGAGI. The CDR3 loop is CASSWGQGGNSPLHF. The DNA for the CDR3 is TGTGCCAGCAGTTGGGGACAGGGTGGAAATTCACCCCTCCACTTT.

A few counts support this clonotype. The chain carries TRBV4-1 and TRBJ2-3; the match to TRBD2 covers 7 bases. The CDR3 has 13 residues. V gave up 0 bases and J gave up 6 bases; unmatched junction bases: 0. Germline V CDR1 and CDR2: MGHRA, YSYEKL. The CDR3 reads CASSQEGGDTQYF. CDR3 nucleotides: TGCGCCAGCAGCCAAGAGGGGGGGGATACGCAGTATTTT.

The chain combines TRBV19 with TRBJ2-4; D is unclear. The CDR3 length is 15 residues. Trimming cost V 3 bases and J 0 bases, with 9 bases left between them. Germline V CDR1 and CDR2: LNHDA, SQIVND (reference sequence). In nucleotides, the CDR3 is TGTGCCAGTAGTATCCAGGCTCTAGCCAAAAACATTCAGTACTTC. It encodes CASSIQALAKNIQYF. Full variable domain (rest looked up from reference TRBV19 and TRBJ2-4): DGGITQSPKYLFRKEGQNVTLSCEQNLNHDAMYWYRQDPGQGLRLIYYSQIVNDFQKGDIAEGYSVSREKKESFPLTVTSAQKNPTAFYLCASSIQALAKNIQYFGAGTRLSVL.

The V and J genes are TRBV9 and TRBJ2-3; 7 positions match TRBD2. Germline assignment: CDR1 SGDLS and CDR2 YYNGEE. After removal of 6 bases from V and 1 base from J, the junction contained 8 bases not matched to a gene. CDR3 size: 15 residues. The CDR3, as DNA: TGTGCCAGCACCACCGGCGGGAGCGGCACAGATACGCAGTATTTT. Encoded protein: CASTTGGSGTDTQYF.

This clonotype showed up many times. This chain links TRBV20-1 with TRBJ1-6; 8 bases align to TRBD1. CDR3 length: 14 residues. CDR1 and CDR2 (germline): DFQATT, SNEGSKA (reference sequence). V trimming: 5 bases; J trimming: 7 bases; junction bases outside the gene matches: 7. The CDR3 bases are TGCAGTGCTCTTGGACAGGGATCCAATTCACCCCTCCACTTT. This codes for CSALGQGSNSPLHF.

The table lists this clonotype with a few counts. The CDR3 here is CAISGRGSRGTGELFF. CDR3 DNA sequence: TGTGCCATCAGTGGCCGTGGCAGTAGGGGCACCGGGGAGCTGTTTTTT. V gene TRBV10-3 combines with J gene TRBJ2-2; a weak D match, TRBD1 (5 bases). V was cut by 4 bases and J by 4 bases, with 16 bases left in between. Germline V CDR1 and CDR2: ENHRY, SYGVKD. The CDR3 runs 16 residues.

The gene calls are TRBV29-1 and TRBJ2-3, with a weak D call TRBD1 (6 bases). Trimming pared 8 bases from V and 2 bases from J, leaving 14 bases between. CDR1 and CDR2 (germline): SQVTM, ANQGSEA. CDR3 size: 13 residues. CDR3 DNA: TGCAGCCTCCAGGGGCGATTCACAGATACGCAGTATTTT. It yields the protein CSLQGRFTDTQYF.